This passage covers 10 T cell receptor beta chains from one sample sequenced in a study of cytomegalovirus exposure and HLA in healthy donors. With 60 Vbeta and 13 Jbeta primers, the PCR was carried out. Libraries were prepared by immunoSEQ multiplex PCR; TCRdb keeps only in-frame clonotypes and omits some of them. The sample yields 110,000 to 150,000 clones, around four fifths seen once. The sequenced sample was PBMCs. All receptors derive from a male donor in good health and CMV-seronegative.

This chain links TRBV11-2 with TRBJ2-3; D perhaps matches TRBD1 (5 bases). This CDR3 is built from 15 residues. Trimming shortened V by 4 bases and J by 0 bases, and 11 bases separated the two germline ends. CDR1 is SGHAT and CDR2 is FQNNGV in the germline V gene. The CDR3 bases are TGTGCCAGCAGCTACGTGACAGCGAGCACAGATACGCAGTATTTT. Protein product: CASSYVTASTDTQYF.

The V gene is TRBV27, the J gene TRBJ2-2; tentatively, D is TRBD2 (6 bases). Between the trimmed V and J ends, which lost 2 bases and 6 bases, there was a span of 13 bases. The germline CDR1 and CDR2 sequences are MNHEY and SMNVEV (reference sequence). This CDR3 comprises 15 residues. As DNA, the CDR3 is TGTGCCAGCAGTTTAAGCCTAGGAGGGGCCGGGGAGCTGTTTTTT. Its translation is CASSLSLGGAGELFF.

This chain links TRBV9 with TRBJ2-7, with 9 bases matching TRBD2. Germline loops: CDR1 SGDLS, CDR2 YYNGEE. V gave up 0 bases and J gave up 3 bases; unmatched junction bases: 7. The CDR3 extends over 16 amino acids. DNA of the CDR3: TGTGCCAGCAGCGTAGGAGGGGCTAGCGGGAACTACGAGCAGTACTTC. This translates into CASSVGGASGNYEQYF.

The chain couples TRBV5-6 to TRBJ2-7, with a possible D match to TRBD1 (6 bases). The CDR3 has 14 amino acids. V was shortened by 4 bases and J by 2 bases, with 13 bases between the two germline ends. CDR1 SGHDT and CDR2 YYEEEE come from the germline V gene. This chain's CDR3 is CASSRQGSPYEQYF. The CDR3 DNA is TGTGCCAGCAGCCGTCAGGGGTCCCCCTACGAGCAGTACTTC. The whole variable domain, filled in from reference TRBV5-6 and TRBJ2-7, reads DAGVTQSPTHLIKTRGQQVTLRCSPKSGHDTVSWYQQALGQGPQFIFQYYEEEERQRGNFPDRFSGHQFPNYSSELNVNALLLGDSALYLCASSRQGSPYEQYFGPGTRLTVT.

This clone occurred a few times. The gene calls are TRBV19 and TRBJ2-5; tentative D call: TRBD1 (5 bases). CDR3 length: 13 residues. Germline V CDR1 and CDR2: LNHDA, SQIVND (reference sequence). V was pared by 5 bases and J by 4 bases, with 11 bases between. The CDR3 DNA is TGTGCCAGTAGTGATGCAAGGGGAGAGACCCAGTACTTC. Its protein is CASSDARGETQYF.

J is TRBJ2-1 and V is TRBV10-3, with D hard to call. Trimming cost V 3 bases and J 1 base, with 4 bases left between them. Germline loops: CDR1 ENHRY, CDR2 SYGVKD. This CDR3 contains 13 residues. Here the CDR3 DNA reads TGTGCCATCAGTGACAGTTCCTACAATGAGCAGTTCTTC. This gives the protein CAISDSSYNEQFF.

The chain joins TRBV5-4 to TRBJ2-5; TRBD1 aligns across 8 bases. After removal of 0 bases from V and 4 bases from J, the junction contained 5 bases not matched to a gene. The CDR3 spans 15 residues. Germline lookup yields CDR1 SGHNT and CDR2 YYREEE (reference sequence). The CDR3 DNA reads as TGTGCCAGCAGCTTGGGTGACAGGGGATTAGAGACCCAGTACTTC. Amino acid sequence: CASSLGDRGLETQYF.

Turning to this clone: The germline gene is not matched at one end of the junction; a read error may be the cause. The rearrangement uses TRBV7-9 and TRBJ1-2; TRBD1 aligns across 9 bases. The CDR3 is 13 residues long. Germline values: CDR1 SEHNR, CDR2 FQNEAQ (reference sequence). CDR3 DNA sequence: TGTTCCAGCGTCGGACAGGGGACCTATGGCTACACCTTC. Translating it yields CSSVGQGTYGYTF.

The gene calls are TRBV5-8 and TRBJ1-1; no clear D. Trimming left V 4 bases short and J 3 bases short, with 19 bases between. In germline, CDR1 is SGHTS, CDR2 YDEGEE. The CDR3 is made up of 16 amino acids. CDR3 amino acids: CASSVRPGISYTEAFF. The DNA for the CDR3 is TGTGCCAGCAGCGTACGTCCCGGGATCTCTTACACTGAAGCTTTCTTT.

CDR3 region: CASSLVGLAGAHEQFF. The CDR3 DNA follows: TGTGCCAGCAGCTTGGTTGGCCTAGCGGGAGCCCATGAGCAGTTCTTC. The chain joins TRBV5-6 to TRBJ2-1; 10 bases fit TRBD2. Germline loops: CDR1 SGHDT, CDR2 YYEEEE. The CDR3 covers 16 residues. V lost 0 bases to trimming and J lost 8 bases; unmatched junction nucleotides: 8.